The 6 T cell receptor beta chains listed next were all sequenced from one sample in a study of CD8+ T cells in alopecia areata. Sequencing used cDNA as its template, made by extracting RNA and reverse transcribing it. Produced via immunoSEQ multiplex PCR; TCRdb's table is partial and in-frame only. The sample carries more than 95,000 clones, 41% recorded once. Sequences were obtained from CD4+ T cells sorted from blood. Source of these receptors: a human donor with alopecia areata.

The CDR3 DNA follows: TGCGCCAGCAGCTTGTCAGGCCTTAAGTGTGAGTACTTC. Translated: CASSLSGLKCEYF. This sequence joins TRBV5-1 and TRBJ2-7; D remains unclear. The germline V gene encodes CDR1 SGHRS and CDR2 YFSETQ. There are 13 residues in the CDR3. Trimming removed 1 base from V and 11 bases from J, with 16 bases in between.

The sample holds a few counts of this clone. The chain uses TRBV28 and TRBJ2-7; D gene ambiguous. Per germline, CDR1 MDHEN and CDR2 SYDVKM. V lost 5 bases to trimming and J lost 1 base, with 6 bases between them. The CDR3 extends over 12 amino acids. CDR3 nucleotides: TGTGCCAGCAGTCCCCCATCCTACGAGCAGTACTTC. Its protein is CASSPPSYEQYF. The full variable domain, its missing parts supplied by reference TRBV28 and TRBJ2-7, is DVKVTQSSRYLVKRTGEKVFLECVQDMDHENMFWYRQDPGLGLRLIYFSYDVKMKEKGDIPEGYSVSREKKERFSLILESASTNQTSMYLCASSPPSYEQYFGPGTRLTVT.

This clone was counted between two and nine times. The gene calls are TRBV5-1 and TRBJ2-5, with D perhaps assigned TRBD1 or TRBD2 (5 bases each). The CDR3 loop spans 14 amino acids. Between the trimmed V and J ends, which lost 2 bases and 2 bases, there was a span of 10 bases. Germline CDR1 is SGHRS and CDR2 is YFSETQ. CDR3 sequence (DNA): TGCGCCAGCAGCTTCAGTGGGGGACAAGAGACCCAGTACTTC. It codes for CASSFSGGQETQYF. Complete variable domain (other parts from reference TRBV5-1 and TRBJ2-5): KAGVTQTPRYLIKTRGQQVTLSCSPISGHRSVSWYQQTPGQGLQFLFEYFSETQRNKGNFPGRFSGRQFSNSRSEMNVSTLELGDSALYLCASSFSGGQETQYFGPGTRLLVL.

This clone was seen a few times. The chain couples TRBV30 to TRBJ2-2, with D hard to call. CDR1 is GTSNPN and CDR2 is SVGIG in the germline V gene (reference sequence). The V end was cut by 0 bases, the J end by 5 bases, with 7 bases between. The CDR3 is made up of 13 amino acids. The CDR3 spells CAWSVLGTGELFF. The CDR3, as DNA: TGTGCCTGGAGTGTTCTGGGGACCGGGGAGCTGTTTTTT.

This chain links TRBV4-3 with TRBJ2-4; no firm D call. CDR1 and CDR2 from the germline V gene are LGHNA and YSLEER. The V and J ends lost 4 bases and 9 bases respectively, with 10 bases between them. The CDR3 spans 12 residues. The CDR3 nucleotides read TGCGCCAGCAGCCTCTGGCCGGCCATTCAGTACTTC. This sequence encodes CASSLWPAIQYF.

There are a few counts of this clone. The J gene is TRBJ2-1, the V gene TRBV7-8; 10 nucleotides align to TRBD1. J was trimmed by 2 bases and V by 4 bases; bases with no gene match: 2. Looked up from germline, CDR1 is SGHVS and CDR2 is FQNEAQ. This CDR3 is 15 amino acids long. The CDR3: CASSSTGGAYNEQFF. As DNA, the CDR3 is TGTGCCAGCAGCTCGACAGGGGGCGCCTACAATGAGCAGTTCTTC.